The 23 T cell receptor beta chains reported below all come from one sample, sequenced in a study of OX40 agonist ivuxolimab in advanced cancers. Only in-frame clones appear in the TCRdb table, and some are missing; sequencing was by immunoSEQ multiplex PCR. The table lists roughly 90,000 clones, about 90% of them singletons. The sequences come from CD4+ or CD8+ T cells sorted from blood, collected in a trial of the OX40 agonist ivuxolimab. The source of these receptors is an adult with an advanced solid tumor such as melanoma, head and neck, liver or kidney cancer.

A single count supports this clone. The gene calls are TRBV14 and TRBJ1-1, with D unresolved. Germline V gene lookup returns CDR1 SGHDN and CDR2 FVKESK. V lost 0 bases to trimming and J lost 11 bases, with 19 bases between them. This CDR3 is 15 amino acids long. CDR3: CASSQEMVGEGNAFF. In DNA form, the CDR3 reads TGTGCCAGCAGCCAAGAAATGGTGGGTGAAGGGAATGCTTTCTTT.

This chain connects TRBV19 to TRBJ1-3; 7 positions match TRBD1. Germline CDR1 LNHDA, CDR2 SQIVND (reference sequence). CDR3 length: 15 residues. V was pared by 5 bases and J by 0 bases, with 4 bases of the junction left unmatched. CDR3 bases: TGTGCCAGTAGTGAGGGACAGAACTCTGGAAACACCATATATTTT. This encodes CASSEGQNSGNTIYF.

CDR3 nucleotide sequence: TGTGCCAGCTCTACCACGGGATACACTGAAGCTTTCTTT. Its protein is CASSTTGYTEAFF. This chain uses TRBV18 with TRBJ1-1, with D uncertain. Germline assignment: CDR1 KGHSH and CDR2 LQKENI. V was pared by 6 bases and J by 3 bases, with 11 bases between. This CDR3 comprises 13 residues.

This sequence joins TRBV30 and TRBJ1-2; maybe TRBD1 (5 bases). From germline, CDR1 is GTSNPN and CDR2 SVGIG (reference sequence). The ends were cut back, 0 bases at V and 7 bases at J, with 12 bases in the middle. CDR3 length: 13 residues. The CDR3 DNA is TGTGCCTGGAGTGTAGGGGCAGCTAGTGGCTACACCTTC. Translation gives CAWSVGAASGYTF.

The chain is built from TRBV30 and TRBJ1-5; tentative D call: TRBD1 (6 bases). CDR1 GTSNPN and CDR2 SVGIG come from the germline V gene (reference sequence). CDR3 length: 13 residues. V was shortened by 2 bases and J by 7 bases, with 12 bases between the two germline ends. CDR3 sequence reads: CAWSRQDSQPQHF. The CDR3 DNA reads TGTGCCTGGAGTCGACAGGATAGCCAGCCCCAGCATTTT.

The rearrangement joins TRBV23-1 to TRBJ2-2, with 9 bases lining up with TRBD1. TRBV23-1 is noted as an ORF with a role that remains uncertain. The V segment lost 6 bases and the J segment 5 bases; nucleotides outside the gene matches: 7. The CDR3 totals 15 residues. CDR3 loop: CASSGDRAVTGELFF. As DNA, the CDR3 is TGCGCCAGCAGCGGGGACAGGGCGGTAACCGGGGAGCTGTTTTTT.

V usage is TRBV11-2 and J usage is TRBJ2-7, with D uncertain. The CDR3 sequence is 15 residues long. From germline, CDR1 is SGHAT and CDR2 FQNNGV. V was shortened by 2 bases and J by 4 bases, with 15 bases between the two germline ends. CDR3 sequence: CASSLFLGDVYEQYF. The CDR3, as DNA: TGTGCCAGCAGCTTATTTCTTGGAGATGTGTACGAGCAGTACTTC.

This clone was recorded only once. The gene calls are TRBV10-3 and TRBJ2-1, with TRBD1 matching 8 bases. Germline V gene data show CDR1 as ENHRY and CDR2 as SYGVKD. This CDR3 contains 15 residues. The V gene end was trimmed by 4 bases and the J gene end by 8 bases; junction bases not matched to a gene: 10. The DNA for the CDR3 is TGTGCCATCAGTGTGGGGACAGGTGATTTTGATGAGCAGTTCTTC. As protein: CAISVGTGDFDEQFF.

This clone was seen a few times. The gene calls are TRBV6-5 and TRBJ1-2; D not resolved. V lost 0 bases and J 4 bases, leaving 6 bases between the germline ends. CDR3 length: 13 residues. Germline V gene data show CDR1 as MNHEY and CDR2 as SVGAGI. The CDR3 protein is CASSYSTSYGYTF. CDR3 DNA sequence: TGTGCCAGCAGTTACTCAACATCCTATGGCTACACCTTC.

The chain links TRBV6-1 to TRBJ2-7; D is uncertain. This CDR3 spans 14 amino acids. Germline CDR1 and CDR2: MNHNS and SASEGT. Trimming cost V 5 bases and J 4 bases, with 15 bases left between them. CDR3 protein: CASSPSVSRYEQYF. CDR3 DNA sequence: TGTGCCAGCAGTCCCTCGGTATCGCGATACGAGCAGTACTTC.

The rearrangement uses TRBV11-2 and TRBJ1-2, with 7 bases matching TRBD1. Trimming removed 5 bases from V and 6 bases from J; junction bases left unmatched: 15. Germline V gene lookup returns CDR1 SGHAT and CDR2 FQNNGV. The CDR3 is made up of 16 amino acids. The CDR3 coding sequence is TGTGCCAGCAGCCTTCCCTACAGGGGCCCCTGGGATGGCTACACCTTC. Protein: CASSLPYRGPWDGYTF.

The chain recombines TRBV7-2 with TRBJ2-1; D gene uncertain. The CDR3 covers 13 residues. Trimming shortened V by 0 bases and J by 4 bases, and 4 bases separated the two germline ends. From germline, CDR1 is SGHTA and CDR2 FQGNSA. CDR3: CASSLADYNEQFF. CDR3 DNA: TGTGCCAGCAGCTTAGCCGATTACAATGAGCAGTTCTTC.

The chain combines TRBV2 with TRBJ1-6, with D perhaps matching TRBD1 (6 bases). Per the germline V gene, CDR1 is SNHLY and CDR2 is FYNNEI. The ends were cut back, 8 bases at V and 7 bases at J, with 18 bases in the middle. The CDR3 covers 15 residues. CDR3 amino acids: CASYPGNRANSPLHF. The CDR3 DNA is TGTGCCAGCTACCCGGGGAACAGGGCGAATTCACCCCTCCACTTT.

On this clone itself: Distinct nucleotide sequences in the sample also encode this CDR3. This chain joins TRBV5-1 and TRBJ2-7; D unresolved. The CDR3 totals 13 residues. The V and J ends lost 0 bases and 4 bases respectively, with 8 bases between them. Germline V lookup: CDR1 SGHRS, CDR2 YFSETQ. The CDR3 sequence: CASSLEAAYEQYF. The CDR3 DNA is TGCGCCAGCAGCTTGGAGGCAGCTTACGAGCAGTACTTC.

The V and J genes are TRBV7-2 and TRBJ1-2; TRBD1 matches at 10 bases. The CDR3 runs to 16 residues. Losses at the gene ends were 6 bases for V and 4 bases for J; bases not matched to a gene: 11. CDR1 is SGHTA, CDR2 FQGNSA, per germline. The CDR3, as DNA: TGTGCCAGCAGGCGACCCGGGACAGGGGAAGTCTATGGCTACACCTTC. Encoded protein: CASRRPGTGEVYGYTF. The full variable domain, its missing parts supplied by reference TRBV7-2 and TRBJ1-2, is GAGVSQSPSNKVTEKGKDVELRCDPISGHTALYWYRQSLGQGLEFLIYFQGNSAPDKSGLPSDRFSAERTGGSVSTLTIQRTQQEDSAVYLCASRRPGTGEVYGYTFGSGTRLTVV.

The count of this clone is one. J is TRBJ1-4 and V is TRBV27; D is uncertain. The length of the CDR3 is 15 residues. V was cut by 0 bases and J by 2 bases, with 7 bases left in between. The V gene's germline CDR1 is MNHEY and CDR2 SMNVEV (reference sequence). The CDR3: CASSLSFLTNEKLFF. In DNA form, the CDR3 reads TGTGCCAGCAGTTTATCGTTCTTGACTAATGAAAAACTGTTTTTT.

The chain joins TRBV5-1 to TRBJ2-7; possibly TRBD2 for D (6 bases). The CDR3 has 14 residues. V was clipped by 2 bases and J by 9 bases, with 18 bases between them. CDR1 and CDR2 (germline): SGHRS, YFSETQ. The CDR3 DNA sequence: TGCGCCAGCAGCTTCAACAGCGGAGGAGGGTGGCAGTACTTC. Protein sequence: CASSFNSGGGWQYF.

This clone was seen a single time. The chain employs TRBV30 and TRBJ2-2, with TRBD2 as a possible D gene (5 bases). Trimming pared 4 bases from V and 5 bases from J, leaving 5 bases between. The CDR3 length is 11 residues. In germline, CDR1 is GTSNPN, CDR2 SVGIG (reference sequence). The CDR3 spells CAWTGTGELFF. CDR3 in DNA: TGTGCCTGGACGGGGACCGGGGAGCTGTTTTTT. Filled out from reference TRBV30 and TRBJ2-2, the complete variable domain reads SQTIHQWPATLVQPVGSPLSLECTVEGTSNPNLYWYRQAAGRGLQLLFYSVGIGQISSEVPQNLSASRPQDRQFILSSKKLLLSDSGFYLCAWTGTGELFFGEGSRLTVL.

The chain uses TRBV7-9 and TRBJ1-3, with D perhaps TRBD1 (6 bases). The V and J ends lost 5 bases and 1 base respectively, with 15 bases between them. The germline CDR1 and CDR2 sequences are SEHNR and FQNEAQ (reference sequence). The CDR3 sequence is 16 residues long. CDR3: CASSPKPGASGNTIYF. Written as DNA, the CDR3 is TGTGCCAGCAGCCCAAAGCCGGGGGCTTCTGGAAACACCATATATTTT.

The V gene is TRBV25-1, the J gene TRBJ1-2, with no clear D. CDR3 length equals 11 residues. Between the trimmed V and J ends, which lost 4 bases and 3 bases, there was a span of 3 bases. Germline V CDR1 and CDR2: MGHDK, SYGVNS. The CDR3 is CASSGHYGYTF. CDR3 DNA: TGTGCCAGCAGTGGACACTATGGCTACACCTTC.

This sequence joins TRBV6-1 and TRBJ2-7; D is unresolved. This CDR3 contains 16 residues. V shed 1 base and J shed 4 bases, with 17 bases lying between them. Looked up from germline, CDR1 is MNHNS and CDR2 is SASEGT. The CDR3 DNA follows: TGTGCCAGCAGTGAAGACCGGTGGGTGACTCGGTACGAGCAGTACTTC. It yields the protein CASSEDRWVTRYEQYF.

The rearrangement uses TRBV10-3 and TRBJ2-6; D possibly matches TRBD1 or TRBD2 (5 bases each). The V gene lost 1 base and the J gene lost 0 bases, with 10 bases spanning the gap. In germline, CDR1 is ENHRY, CDR2 SYGVKD. The CDR3 is made up of 17 amino acids. The CDR3 reads CAISEWGRNSGANVLTF. The DNA for the CDR3 is TGTGCCATCAGTGAGTGGGGACGAAACTCTGGGGCCAACGTCCTGACTTTC.

This clone was picked up one time. This chain connects TRBV5-4 to TRBJ2-2, with 8 positions matching TRBD1. The CDR3 has 15 amino acids. Germline CDR1 reads SGHNT; CDR2 reads YYREEE (reference sequence). J gave up 1 base and V 4 bases, and 3 bases lay outside the gene matches. CDR3 bases: TGTGCCAGCAGCCCAGGGACAGGGAACACCGGGGAGCTGTTTTTT. Protein: CASSPGTGNTGELFF.